The rows below give T cell receptor beta chains drawn from one sample of a study of blood T cell repertoires in COVID-19. Assay used: immunoSEQ multiplex PCR; TCRdb lists only in-frame clones, some missing. The data contain 250,000 to 300,000 clones, 88% of them seen just once; the ten biggest clones take up about 11%. Sequenced: peripheral blood. Source of these receptors: a woman aged 25 to 39 with COVID-19, enrolled during active disease. The CDR3 runs from the conserved cysteine through the conserved F or W. The order of the fields is J gene, D gene, V gene, clone size, CDR3 DNA, CDR3 protein. A D gene is named only where the DNA matches it firmly. Rows may omit the clone size; those that give it use once, few, many or a size class.

>TRBJ1-1|TRBD1|TRBV28|-
TGTGCCAGCAGCCTCGGGACAGGAGATCTTGAAGCTTTCTTT
CASSLGTGDLEAFF
>TRBJ2-7|TRBD2|TRBV3-1/TRBV3-2|-
TGTGCCAGCAGCCGTCTAGCGGCCTACGAGCAGTACTTC
CASSRLAAYEQYF
>TRBJ2-1|TRBD2|TRBV7-3|-
TGTGCCAGCAGCTCAAATACCCTAGCGGGAGAGTACAATGAGCAGTTCTTC
CASSSNTLAGEYNEQFF
>TRBJ2-7|TRBD1|TRBV7-3|-
TGTGCCAGCAGCAGGACAGGGGGCTACGAGCAGTACTTC
CASSRTGGYEQYF
>TRBJ2-1|TRBD2|TRBV2|-
TGTGCCAGCAGTGATAGGGCAGGGGGCCGGACTAGCGGGAGATACAATGAGCAGTTCTTC
CASSDRAGGRTSGRYNEQFF
>TRBJ1-1|TRBD1|TRBV28|-
TGTGCCAGCAGTTCGAACGGACAGGGGGCCGCTGAAGCTTTCTTT
CASSSNGQGAAEAFF
>TRBJ2-7|TRBD1|TRBV5-1|-
TGCGCCAGCAAGGGACAGGGGGCTTCCTACGAGCAGTACTTC
CASKGQGASYEQYF
>TRBJ1-4|-|TRBV7-2|-
TGTGCCAGCAGCTTACGGCGAAACAGGGAAAAACTGTTTTTT
CASSLRRNREKLFF
>TRBJ1-1|-|TRBV6-5|-
TGTGCCAGCAGTTACGGAGGGGCACTCACTGAAGCTTTCTTT
CASSYGGALTEAFF
>TRBJ2-1|-|TRBV3-1/TRBV3-2|-
TGTGCCAGCAGCCCGCCAGGGCTACCTTACAATGAGCAGTTCTTC
CASSPPGLPYNEQFF
>TRBJ2-7|-|TRBV7-8|-
TGTGCCAGCAGCGTCCAAGGAGGGCAGTACGAGCAGTACTTC
CASSVQGGQYEQYF
>TRBJ1-5|TRBD1|TRBV24-1|-
TGTGCCACCAGTGACCTCTACCCTCGGACAGGGTATAGCAATCAGCCCCAGCATTTT
CATSDLYPRTGYSNQPQHF
>TRBJ2-3|-|TRBV24-1|-
TGTGCCACCAGTGATCTGGACAGCGGCTTCACAGATACGCAGTATTTT
CATSDLDSGFTDTQYF
>TRBJ2-7|TRBD2|TRBV28|-
TGTGCCAGCAGTTTAAACCCCATGGGCGGGAGCGAGCAGTACTTC
CASSLNPMGGSEQYF
>TRBJ1-1|-|TRBV5-1|-
TGCGCCAGCAGCGCGTGGTTGTTTCAGGCGAACACTGAAGCTTTCTTT
CASSAWLFQANTEAFF
>TRBJ1-2|-|TRBV28|-
TGTGCCAGCAGTTTGCGCGGAAACTATGGCTACACCTTC
CASSLRGNYGYTF
>TRBJ2-5|TRBD2|TRBV2|-
TGTGCCAGCAGGATAGGGGAAGCGGGAGGTGGGAAGACCCAGTACTTC
CASRIGEAGGGKTQYF
>TRBJ1-5|-|TRBV6-1|-
TGTGCCAGCAGTGAAGAACAACGCAATCAGCCCCAGCATTTT
CASSEEQRNQPQHF
>TRBJ2-1|-|TRBV10-3|-
TGTGCCATCAGTGAGCCGGGGGTAGCGAGCAATGAGCAGTTCTTC
CAISEPGVASNEQFF
>TRBJ2-7|-|TRBV28|-
TGTGCCAGCAGTTTTAGTTCCTCCTACGAGCAGTACTTC
CASSFSSSYEQYF
>TRBJ2-7|TRBD2|TRBV9|-
TGTGCCAGCAGCGTAGGCGCGGGAGCGGGAGAGCAGTACTTC
CASSVGAGAGEQYF
>TRBJ1-1|TRBD1|TRBV5-1|-
TGCGCCAGCAGCTTGCACAGGGGCACTGAAGCTTTCTTT
CASSLHRGTEAFF
>TRBJ1-2|-|TRBV5-1|-
TGCGCCAGCAGCTTGGGTGACATCGCGGGCTACACCTTC
CASSLGDIAGYTF
>TRBJ2-1|TRBD2|TRBV15|-
TGTGCCACCAGCAGAAAACAGGTAGCGGGAGGAGGCGATGAGCAGTTCTTC
CATSRKQVAGGGDEQFF
>TRBJ1-2|-|TRBV3-1/TRBV3-2|-
TGTGCCAGCAGCAGGGGGAGTCAATCCCCTAAGGGCTACACCTTC
CASSRGSQSPKGYTF
>TRBJ2-4|TRBD2|TRBV10-3|-
TGTGCCATCAGTGAGTCGGCTAGCGGGAGGCATGGAAACATTCAGTACTTC
CAISESASGRHGNIQYF
>TRBJ1-2|-|TRBV7-9|once
TGTGCCAGCAGCTCCGAGAGAAATTCACTATATGGCTACACCTTC
CASSSERNSLYGYTF
>TRBJ1-1|-|TRBV18|-
TGTGCCAGCTCACCAACGGTAGTAAGCGAGAATGAAGCTTTCTTT
CASSPTVVSENEAFF
>TRBJ1-5|-|TRBV7-8|-
TGTGCCAGCAGCTTCAGCGGGGATCAGCCCCAGCATTTT
CASSFSGDQPQHF
>TRBJ1-1|-|TRBV20-1|-
TGCAGTGCTAGTTTGTCCGGGACACGAATCACTGAAGCTTTCTTT
CSASLSGTRITEAFF
>TRBJ2-7|-|TRBV19|few
TGTGCCAGTCGCCAGCGGACCACGTCCTACGAGCAGTACTTC
CASRQRTTSYEQYF
>TRBJ1-3|-|TRBV21-1|-
TGTGCCAGCAGCGGCCGGACAGGGGTGCACACCATATATTTT
CASSGRTGVHTIYF
>TRBJ1-1|-|TRBV2|-
TGTGCCAGCAGTGAACGGGGGGCAAATCGTGGCACTGAAGCTTTCTTT
CASSERGANRGTEAFF
>TRBJ1-1|TRBD1|TRBV5-1|-
TGCGCCAGCAGCCCCACAGGGGGCTTGAACACTGAAGCTTTCTTT
CASSPTGGLNTEAFF
>TRBJ2-1|TRBD1|TRBV6-5|once
TGTGCCAGCAGTTACTCGAGGACAGGGAGTGAGCAGTTCTTC
CASSYSRTGSEQFF
>TRBJ2-1|TRBD2|TRBV13|-
TGTGCCTTCTCCCCGGGTCCCGGGGAGGGTAGGCAGTTCTTC
CAFSPGPGEGRQFF
>TRBJ1-5|TRBD1|TRBV20-1|-
TGCAGTGCTAGTGTCACAGGGGGCTATAGCAATCAGCCCCAGCATTTT
CSASVTGGYSNQPQHF
>TRBJ2-3|-|TRBV5-1|-
TGCGCCAGCAGCTTGGGCACTAATCCAGATACGCAGTATTTT
CASSLGTNPDTQYF
>TRBJ1-1|-|TRBV29-1|-
TGCAGCGCCCTGGGGGGGCAGGGCCAGGCTTTCTTT
CSALGGQGQAFF
>TRBJ2-2|-|TRBV29-1|-
TGCAGCGTTGGGACAGTCACCGGGGAGCTGTTTTTT
CSVGTVTGELFF
>TRBJ2-7|-|TRBV6-2/TRBV6-3|once
TGTGCCAGCAGTTGGGACGGGAGCTCCTACGAGCAGTACTTC
CASSWDGSSYEQYF
>TRBJ2-1|TRBD1|TRBV24-1|-
TGTGCCACCAGACACGGGACAGGTGGTTATGAGCAGTTCTTC
CATRHGTGGYEQFF
>TRBJ2-5|TRBD1|TRBV7-9|-
TGTGCCAGCAGACCAAAATACGGACAGGGAGGAGAGACCCAGTACTTC
CASRPKYGQGGETQYF
>TRBJ1-1|-|TRBV28|-
TGTGCCAGCAGTCCCCCTACGGTACTTACTGAAGCTTTCTTT
CASSPPTVLTEAFF
>TRBJ1-5|-|TRBV18|-
TGTGCCAGCTCACCAACGGACTCCAATCAGCCCCAGCATTTT
CASSPTDSNQPQHF
>TRBJ2-7|-|TRBV5-6|once
TGTGCCAGCAGCTTTACAGGTTACGAGCAGTACTTC
CASSFTGYEQYF
>TRBJ2-1|TRBD2|TRBV11-2|-
TGTGCCAGCAGCTCCAGACTAGCGGGTGGAATGTACAATGAGCAGTTCTTC
CASSSRLAGGMYNEQFF
>TRBJ2-2|-|TRBV11-3|-
TGTGCCAGCAGCCCCCGTTCCGGGGAGCTGTTTTTT
CASSPRSGELFF
>TRBJ1-4|TRBD1|TRBV28|-
TGTGCCAGCAGTTTGCAGGGACAGGGTATTAATGAAAAACTGTTTTTT
CASSLQGQGINEKLFF